Listed here are 9 T cell receptor beta chains from one sample, sequenced in a study of cytomegalovirus exposure and HLA in healthy donors. The PCR used 60 Vbeta and 13 Jbeta primers. Assay used: immunoSEQ multiplex PCR; TCRdb lists only in-frame clones, some missing. The sample lists 100,000 or so clones, 77% seen once, with 6.5% to 9.5% in the top ten. The sample consisted of PBMCs. These receptor sequences come from a woman aged 40 to 50 in good health and CMV-seropositive.

The chain recombines TRBV11-3 with TRBJ2-3; 7 bases match TRBD2. The CDR3 totals 14 residues. V lost 5 bases, J lost 3 bases, and 5 bases stayed unmatched. CDR1 SGHNT and CDR2 YENEEA come from the germline V gene. The DNA of the CDR3 is TGTGCCAGCAGCCCCTGGGAGGGAACAGATACGCAGTATTTT. It is translated as CASSPWEGTDTQYF.

The genes are TRBV11-2 and TRBJ2-1; TRBD2 matches at 15 bases. The germline CDR1 and CDR2 sequences are SGHAT and FQNNGV. The CDR3 spans 18 residues. The V segment lost 5 bases and the J segment 2 bases; nucleotides outside the gene matches: 7. Here the CDR3 reads CASSPWTSGRAPYNEQFF. As DNA, the CDR3 is TGTGCCAGCAGCCCCTGGACTAGCGGGAGGGCCCCCTACAATGAGCAGTTCTTC.

The rearrangement uses TRBV6-5 and TRBJ1-3; D perhaps matches TRBD1 (5 bases). The V end was cut by 1 base, the J end by 0 bases, with 7 bases between. The germline gives CDR1 MNHEY, CDR2 SVGAGI. The CDR3 length is 15 residues. DNA for the CDR3: TGTGCCAGCAGTTACTGGGGGGGCTCTGGAAACACCATATATTTT. Its translation is CASSYWGGSGNTIYF.

This clone was detected only a few times. The rearrangement links TRBV7-6 to TRBJ1-5, with D hard to call. Germline V CDR1 and CDR2: SGHVS, FNYEAQ. V was clipped by 5 bases and J by 0 bases, with 8 bases between them. CDR3 length equals 14 residues. The CDR3 protein is CASSLKYSNQPQHF. CDR3 in DNA: TGTGCCAGCAGCCTAAAATATAGCAATCAGCCCCAGCATTTT.

DNA for the CDR3: TGCGCCAGCAGCGGGGATGGGACAGGGGAGGAAAAACTGTTTTTT. Protein product: CASSGDGTGEEKLFF. The rearrangement joins TRBV5-1 to TRBJ1-4, with 10 bases identical to TRBD1. CDR1 SGHRS and CDR2 YFSETQ come from the germline V gene. J was trimmed by 8 bases and V by 4 bases; bases with no gene match: 8. This CDR3 is 15 amino acids long.

This chain joins TRBV15 and TRBJ2-1; the D gene is possibly TRBD1 (6 bases). This CDR3 has 14 residues. V was shortened by 1 base and J by 4 bases, with 8 bases between the two germline ends. Germline CDR1 and CDR2: LNHNV and YYDKDF (reference sequence). The CDR3 nucleotides are TGTGCCACCAGCAGAGGGGACACGTACAATGAGCAGTTCTTC. This gives the protein CATSRGDTYNEQFF.

The rearrangement uses TRBV2 and TRBJ1-2, with D perhaps TRBD1 (5 bases). There are 18 residues in the CDR3. Germline V lookup: CDR1 SNHLY, CDR2 FYNNEI. V lost 0 bases to trimming and J lost 0 bases, with 17 bases between them. CDR3 sequence (DNA): TGTGCCAGCAGTGAAGCCCCTCTCGGGGGACCGGCTAACTATGGCTACACCTTC. Its protein product is CASSEAPLGGPANYGYTF.

The genes are TRBV29-1 and TRBJ1-2, with D possibly TRBD1 on 6 matching bases. Germline V gives CDR1 SQVTM, CDR2 ANQGSEA. This CDR3 region has 11 residues. The ends were cut back, 7 bases at V and 6 bases at J, with 12 bases in the middle. CDR3 sequence: CSGSGVHGYTF. The CDR3 bases are TGCAGCGGATCAGGGGTCCATGGCTACACCTTC.

This clone appeared once. This rearrangement joins TRBV19 to TRBJ2-7; possible D gene TRBD1, 5 bases. The CDR3 sequence is 13 residues long. Germline CDR1 and CDR2: LNHDA and SQIVND (reference sequence). V shed 6 bases and J shed 0 bases, with 9 bases lying between them. The CDR3 loop reads CASRGQGSYEQYF. In nucleotides, the CDR3 is TGTGCCAGTAGGGGCCAGGGCTCCTACGAGCAGTACTTC. The variable domain in full, with the rest retrieved from reference TRBV19 and TRBJ2-7, is DGGITQSPKYLFRKEGQNVTLSCEQNLNHDAMYWYRQDPGQGLRLIYYSQIVNDFQKGDIAEGYSVSREKKESFPLTVTSAQKNPTAFYLCASRGQGSYEQYFGPGTRLTVT.